This is a list of T cell receptor beta chains from one sample in a study of glioma-infiltrating T cells after dendritic cell vaccination. Method: immunoSEQ multiplex PCR; TCRdb's copy keeps in-frame clones and lacks some. The table has roughly 100,000 clones, about four fifths seen once. The sequences come from blood, collected after dendritic cell vaccination. These receptors all come from a human donor with glioblastoma. Both conserved end residues are part of each CDR3. The D gene is left open where the match is weak. Clone size, where shown, is once, few, many, or a class for clones that have expanded.

-	TRBV6-5	-	TRBJ1-1	TGTGCCAGCAACTCTTTCGGACAGATGAACACTGAAGCTTTCTTT	CASNSFGQMNTEAFF
-	TRBV5-6	TRBD2	TRBJ2-6	TGTGCCAGCAGCAGGACTAGCCCCTTGACTGGGGCCAACGTCCTGACTTTC	CASSRTSPLTGANVLTF
-	TRBV7-9	TRBD1	TRBJ2-5	TGTGCCAGCAGCTTAGCTTGGGACAGAAGTCAAGAGACCCAGTACTTC	CASSLAWDRSQETQYF
-	TRBV6-6	TRBD1	TRBJ1-1	TGTGCCAGCAGCTCGGACAGGGGAAGGGTGAACACTGAAGCTTTCTTT	CASSSDRGRVNTEAFF
-	TRBV7-6	-	TRBJ2-7	TGTGCCAGCAGCCGAGCGGCGGGTCCGTCCTACGAGCAGTACTTC	CASSRAAGPSYEQYF
-	TRBV29-1	TRBD1	TRBJ1-1	TGCAGCGTTGACCTAACAGGGGGAGGCACTGAAGCTTTCTTT	CSVDLTGGGTEAFF
-	TRBV19	-	TRBJ1-4	TGTGCCAGTCAGACGGGGGGAACGACTAATGAAAAACTGTTTTTT	CASQTGGTTNEKLFF
few	TRBV19	TRBD1	TRBJ1-6	TGTGCCAGTAGCAATACAGGGGAGGTGGGTTCACCCCTCCACTTT	CASSNTGEVGSPLHF
once	TRBV14	TRBD1	TRBJ2-7	TGTGCCAGCAACCCCGGGACAGCTTCCTACGAGCAGTACTTC	CASNPGTASYEQYF
-	TRBV5-1	-	TRBJ1-3	TGCGCCAGCAGCTTAGGAGCGACCAACTCTGGAAACACCATATATTTT	CASSLGATNSGNTIYF
few	TRBV15	TRBD1	TRBJ1-2	TGTGCCACCAGCACCACCATACAGGGGAACTATGGCTACACCTTC	CATSTTIQGNYGYTF
-	TRBV5-6	-	TRBJ1-5	TGTGCCAGCAGCTTGGATAGGGGCTCTCAGCCCCAGCATTTT	CASSLDRGSQPQHF
-	TRBV4-1	-	TRBJ2-7	TGCGCCAGCAGCCAAGATGTTACCCAGGGCGCCGAGCAGTACTTC	CASSQDVTQGAEQYF
-	TRBV19	-	TRBJ1-1	TGTGCCAGTAGTATTGGCCCTGAAGCTTTCTTT	CASSIGPEAFF
-	TRBV9	-	TRBJ1-3	TGTGCCAGCAGCGCCGGGGAAAACACCATATATTTT	CASSAGENTIYF
-	TRBV29-1	-	TRBJ1-1	TGCAGCGTCGGACAGCCCACTGAAGCTTTCTTT	CSVGQPTEAFF
-	TRBV4-3	-	TRBJ2-7	TGCGCCAGCAGCCAAGGGGCAACAGGCTCCTACGAGCAGTACTTC	CASSQGATGSYEQYF
-	TRBV2	TRBD2	TRBJ2-3	TGTGCCAGCAGGGGACTAGCGGGGGAAACAGATACGCAGTATTTT	CASRGLAGETDTQYF
-	TRBV9	-	TRBJ1-3	TGTGCCAGCAGCGTAGGGCAGGGAGGACTCGTCTCTGGAAACACCATATATTTT	CASSVGQGGLVSGNTIYF
-	TRBV19	-	TRBJ2-7	TGTGCCAGTAGCCTTACAGGGAACGAGCAGTACTTC	CASSLTGNEQYF
-	TRBV7-3	-	TRBJ2-2	TGTGCCAGCAGTCCATGGGGGGGGCCGGCCGGGGAGCTGTTTTTT	CASSPWGGPAGELFF
-	TRBV7-3	-	TRBJ1-2	TGTGCCAGCAGCCCCCAGGGCGGGGGCGGTAGCTATGGCTACACCTTC	CASSPQGGGGSYGYTF
-	TRBV4-3	-	TRBJ1-1	TGCGCCAGCAGCCAAGATCCTGTCCCAGGGACTGAAGCTTTCTTT	CASSQDPVPGTEAFF
-	TRBV2	TRBD1	TRBJ2-3	TGTGCCAGCAGGACCGGACAGGGGGCGGGAGCAGATACGCAATATTTT	CASRTGQGAGADTQYF
-	TRBV5-6	-	TRBJ2-5	TGTGCCAGCAGCCCAGGCCTACGGTACCAAGAGACCCAGTACTTC	CASSPGLRYQETQYF
-	TRBV7-9	TRBD1	TRBJ1-1	TGTGCCAGCAACCCCGGGACAGGCTTTGAAGCTTTCTTT	CASNPGTGFEAFF
-	TRBV7-2	TRBD1	TRBJ1-5	TGTGCCAGCAGCGGACAGGGATGGGATCAGCCCCAGCATTTT	CASSGQGWDQPQHF
-	TRBV7-3	-	TRBJ1-2	TGTGCCAGCAGACCTCATGGGCGGGGCGGCGACTATGGCTACACCTTC	CASRPHGRGGDYGYTF
-	TRBV6-6	TRBD1	TRBJ1-2	TGTGCCGGCCAAAGGACAGGGGGATCCTATGGCTACACCTTC	CAGQRTGGSYGYTF
-	TRBV5-1	TRBD1	TRBJ2-7	TGCGCCAGCAGCATTGGGACAGGGGAATCCTACGAGCAGTACTTC	CASSIGTGESYEQYF
-	TRBV29-1	TRBD2	TRBJ2-3	TGCAGCGTTGGTAGGACTAGCGGGGTTCCAGATACGCAGTATTTT	CSVGRTSGVPDTQYF
-	TRBV28	TRBD1	TRBJ1-1	TGTGCCAGCAGTTTGGGGACAGGCAGGACTGAAGCTTTCTTT	CASSLGTGRTEAFF
once	TRBV27	-	TRBJ1-1	TGTGCCAGCAGTTTATCGGTAAGCGGGCGGACTGAAGCTTTCTTT	CASSLSVSGRTEAFF
-	TRBV7-8	-	TRBJ2-7	TGTGCCAGCAGCTTAGGCGCAAGCGGCGAGCAGTACTTC	CASSLGASGEQYF
-	TRBV4-2	-	TRBJ2-5	TGTGCCAGCAGCTCGCTCCCAGGGGGGCAAGAGACCCAGTACTTC	CASSSLPGGQETQYF
-	TRBV2	-	TRBJ1-1	TGTGCCAGCAATTCTGAACAGGGTAGGAACACTGAAGCTTTCTTT	CASNSEQGRNTEAFF
few	TRBV7-9	-	TRBJ2-7	TGTGCCAGCAGCTTGTGGTATTCGGGGGTGAAGAACTACGAGCAGTACTTC	CASSLWYSGVKNYEQYF
-	TRBV7-7	TRBD1	TRBJ2-5	TGTGCCAGCAGCAAGGACAGGGGAGGGGAGACCCAGTACTTC	CASSKDRGGETQYF
-	TRBV2	-	TRBJ1-4	TGTGCCAGCAGCATCCCGGGAGGACAGAGTCGTGAAAAACTGTTTTTT	CASSIPGGQSREKLFF
-	TRBV5-1	TRBD1	TRBJ1-2	TGCGCCAGCAGCTCAAGCTCTTACACAGGGGAACCAGGCTACACCTTC	CASSSSSYTGEPGYTF
-	TRBV9	TRBD2	TRBJ2-1	TGTGCCAGCAGCGTGGAAATTCTGGGGGGGGTCAGCAATGAGCAGTTCTTC	CASSVEILGGVSNEQFF
-	TRBV5-1	-	TRBJ1-2	TGCGCCAGCGGCCCCGGGGATAGCGGCTACACCTTC	CASGPGDSGYTF
once	TRBV7-2	-	TRBJ1-1	TGTGCCAGCAGCCAGGGGCTTTCCAGTACTGAAGCTTTCTTT	CASSQGLSSTEAFF
-	TRBV19	-	TRBJ1-3	TGTGCCAGTAACCCGGACAACTCTGGAAACACCATATATTTT	CASNPDNSGNTIYF
-	TRBV27	-	TRBJ2-7	TGTGCCAGCAGCGGTGGGGGGGGGCACCACTACGAGCAGTACTTC	CASSGGGGHHYEQYF
-	TRBV19	TRBD1	TRBJ1-2	TGTGCCAGTAGTACCGCGGGACAGCCGAACTATGGCTACACCTTC	CASSTAGQPNYGYTF
-	TRBV27	-	TRBJ1-6	TGTGCCAGCAGTTTCGGGGGGCAGGGCAATTCACCCCTCCACTTT	CASSFGGQGNSPLHF
-	TRBV6-5	-	TRBJ1-1	TGTGCCAGCAGTTTGACAGGGAACACTGAAGCTTTCTTT	CASSLTGNTEAFF
few	TRBV7-2	TRBD2	TRBJ2-3	TGTGCCAGCAGCTCGTTCTCTAGCGGGGGGGTTCAGCTTACGCAGTATTTT	CASSSFSSGGVQLTQYF